Given below is one T cell receptor beta chain in context. Its specificity is unknown. Sequencing used cDNA as its template, made by extracting RNA and reverse transcribing it. The method was immunoSEQ multiplex PCR; TCRdb's version includes in-frame clones alone and lacks a portion of them. The repertoire consists of over 150,000 clones, with approximately 53% occurring once and the leading ten covering 11%. This specimen belongs to a study of CD8+ T cells in alopecia areata. About the research overall: The authors scored treated patients' severity by affected scalp percentage.

Germline CDR1 reads SQVTM; CDR2 reads ANQGSEA. This CDR3 spans 13 amino acids. The V end was cut by 7 bases, the J end by 0 bases, with 13 bases between. Study results and limitations: Scalp lesions, especially in alopecia totalis/universalis, had higher clonality than normal scalp. Baseline CD8+ expansion's link to response remains uncertain, as there was one nonresponder. Tofacitinib yielded significantly lower scalp clonality and fewer expanded CD8+ clones among the top 100.

Stated treatment: oral pan-JAK inhibitor, 5-10 mg twice daily. The material was CD8+ T cells sorted from blood, obtained at week 24, from a patient treated with tofacitinib. This chain links TRBV29-1 with TRBJ2-7; no clear D gene. The source of this sequence is a human donor with alopecia areata. The CDR3 loop reads CSAWTESSYEQYF. DNA for the CDR3: TGCAGCGCCTGGACGGAGAGCTCCTACGAGCAGTACTTC.